This is a list of T cell receptor beta chains from one sample in a study of control samples from healthy donors and cancer patients. Data came from immunoSEQ multiplex PCR; TCRdb stores just in-frame clones and leaves some out. The sample contains around 80,000 clones, about 95% of which appear only once. Sequencing was carried out using blood. The origin of the receptors is a woman aged 25-40 years in good health. Each CDR3 is given with its conserved first and last residue. A D gene is named only where the DNA matches it firmly. Rows give clone size only sometimes, using once, few, many, or a class for an expanded clone.

size,V,length,J,D,CDR3,DNA
.,TRBV30,14,TRBJ1-4,TRBD1,CAWSADREGEKLFF,TGTGCCTGGAGTGCGGACAGGGAAGGTGAAAAACTGTTTTTT
.,TRBV30,13,TRBJ1-5,.,CAWSVDNNQPQHF,TGTGCCTGGAGTGTGGACAACAATCAGCCCCAGCATTTT
.,TRBV19,14,TRBJ2-6,.,CASRNPGGANVLTF,TGTGCCAGTAGGAACCCGGGTGGGGCCAACGTCCTGACTTTC
.,TRBV27,15,TRBJ2-3,.,CASSPGTPSTDTQYF,TGTGCCAGCAGTCCCGGGACACCCAGCACAGATACGCAGTATTTT
once,TRBV12-3/TRBV12-4,12,TRBJ1-2,.,CASSLALVGYTF,TGTGCCAGCAGTTTAGCGCTTGTAGGCTACACCTTC
.,TRBV2,14,TRBJ1-1,.,CASSELGLNTEAFF,TGTGCCAGCAGTGAACTTGGGTTGAACACTGAAGCTTTCTTT
.,TRBV19,17,TRBJ1-6,.,CASSINGLSSYNSPLHF,TGTGCCAGTAGTATAAATGGGCTGAGCTCCTATAATTCACCCCTCCACTTT
.,TRBV11-2,12,TRBJ2-5,.,CASSSRRETQYF,TGTGCCAGCAGCTCAAGGAGAGAGACCCAGTACTTC
.,TRBV28,13,TRBJ1-2,.,CASSLRQNYGYTF,TGTGCCAGCAGTTTACGACAGAACTATGGCTACACCTTC
.,TRBV14,16,TRBJ1-1,.,CASSPLGAVRNTEAFF,TGTGCCAGCAGCCCCTTAGGCGCGGTTAGGAACACTGAAGCTTTCTTT
.,TRBV28,15,TRBJ1-6,.,CASSLRHLRNSPLHF,TGTGCCAGCAGTTTAAGGCATCTCAGGAATTCACCCCTCCACTTT
.,TRBV30,14,TRBJ1-1,.,CAWSVAQTHTEAFF,TGTGCCTGGAGTGTCGCACAAACACACACTGAAGCTTTCTTT
.,TRBV5-1,15,TRBJ1-1,TRBD1,CASRLPGGWNTEAFF,TGCGCCAGCAGACTTCCAGGGGGCTGGAACACTGAAGCTTTCTTT
.,TRBV10-2,13,TRBJ1-5,.,CASREGTNQPQHF,TGCGCCAGCAGGGAGGGTACGAATCAGCCCCAGCATTTT
.,TRBV18,12,TRBJ1-4,.,CASSPGEEKLFF,TGTGCCAGCTCACCAGGGGAAGAAAAACTGTTTTTT
.,TRBV19,14,TRBJ1-2,TRBD1,CASSPDRGVYGYTF,TGTGCCAGTAGCCCGGACAGGGGTGTCTATGGCTACACCTTC
once,TRBV7-3,16,TRBJ2-3,.,CASSRSAGVTTDTQYF,TGTGCCAGCAGCCGTAGTGCAGGGGTTACCACAGATACGCAGTATTTT
.,TRBV2,13,TRBJ1-6,.,CASQGLINSPLHF,TGTGCCAGCCAAGGACTGATCAATTCACCCCTCCACTTT
.,TRBV3-1/TRBV3-2,17,TRBJ2-5,.,CASSQISVGGPRETQYF,TGTGCCAGCAGCCAAATCTCGGTAGGGGGTCCTCGGGAGACCCAGTACTTC
.,TRBV27,15,TRBJ1-1,.,CASSFGANLNTEAFF,TGTGCCAGCAGTTTCGGGGCCAATTTGAACACTGAAGCTTTCTTT
.,TRBV5-5,12,TRBJ1-2,.,CASSLGNDRYTF,TGTGCCAGCAGCTTGGGTAACGACCGCTACACCTTC
once,TRBV7-2,13,TRBJ2-1,.,CASRPTDGNEQFF,TGTGCCAGCAGACCTACGGACGGCAATGAGCAGTTCTTC
.,TRBV5-1,14,TRBJ1-2,.,CASSFGYDGGGYTF,TGCGCCAGCAGCTTTGGCTACGACGGAGGGGGCTACACCTTC
.,TRBV7-3,13,TRBJ1-1,.,CASSSTRNTEAFF,TGTGCCAGCAGCTCCACACGTAACACTGAAGCTTTCTTT
.,TRBV5-1,15,TRBJ1-3,.,CASSPGLASGNTIYF,TGCGCCAGCAGCCCTGGGTTAGCCTCTGGAAACACCATATATTTT
.,TRBV12-3/TRBV12-4,13,TRBJ1-3,.,CASSLAPGNTIYF,TGTGCCAGCAGTTTAGCGCCCGGAAACACCATATATTTT
.,TRBV12-3/TRBV12-4,11,TRBJ1-4,.,CASSLAQKLFF,TGTGCCAGCAGTTTAGCGCAAAAACTGTTTTTT
.,TRBV7-8,13,TRBJ1-5,.,CASSILQGQPQHF,TGTGCCAGCAGCATCCTACAGGGTCAGCCCCAGCATTTT
.,TRBV3-1/TRBV3-2,16,TRBJ2-5,.,CASSRYAGAGYETQYF,TGTGCCAGCAGCCGATATGCGGGTGCAGGGTACGAGACCCAGTACTTC
once,TRBV21-1,18,TRBJ2-1,.,CASTPRGQGFFDWNEQFF,TGTGCCAGCACCCCCCGGGGACAGGGTTTTTTTGATTGGAATGAGCAGTTCTTC
.,TRBV11-2,14,TRBJ1-3,.,CASSVVGRVDTIYF,TGTGCCAGCAGCGTAGTCGGCAGGGTGGACACCATATATTTT
.,TRBV6-5,13,TRBJ1-2,.,CASTNVGNYGYTF,TGTGCCAGCACCAACGTCGGGAACTATGGCTACACCTTC
.,TRBV9,15,TRBJ1-2,.,CASSVEGLTGYGYTF,TGTGCCAGCAGCGTAGAAGGATTAACGGGCTATGGCTACACCTTC
.,TRBV7-9,13,TRBJ1-2,TRBD1,CASSPSGGNGYTF,TGTGCCAGCAGCCCCTCAGGGGGGAATGGCTACACCTTC
.,TRBV30,15,TRBJ1-4,TRBD1,CAWSEQGTGNEKLFF,TGTGCCTGGAGTGAACAGGGGACAGGGAATGAAAAACTGTTTTTT
.,TRBV7-3,13,TRBJ1-1,TRBD1,CASGQGQNTEAFF,TGTGCCAGCGGACAGGGACAGAACACTGAAGCTTTCTTT
.,TRBV6-6,16,TRBJ1-5,.,CASSSLSRGSNQPQHF,TGTGCCAGCAGTTCCTTAAGTCGGGGCAGCAATCAGCCCCAGCATTTT
.,TRBV7-9,13,TRBJ1-1,.,CASSYSASTEAFF,TGTGCCAGCAGCTACTCGGCCAGCACTGAAGCTTTCTTT
.,TRBV12-5,16,TRBJ1-2,.,CASGLPLVRGPRGYTF,TGTGCTAGTGGTTTGCCCCTCGTGCGGGGGCCCCGAGGCTACACCTTC
.,TRBV5-4,16,TRBJ2-3,TRBD2,CASSSNVRGGADTQYF,TGTGCCAGCAGCTCGAACGTGCGGGGGGGGGCAGATACGCAGTATTTT
.,TRBV27,13,TRBJ2-7,.,CASGGDNSYEQYF,TGTGCCAGCGGGGGGGACAATTCCTACGAGCAGTACTTC
.,TRBV2,13,TRBJ1-1,TRBD1,CARQQGHRPEAFF,TGTGCCAGACAACAGGGGCATCGTCCGGAAGCTTTCTTT
.,TRBV3-1/TRBV3-2,16,TRBJ2-1,TRBD2,CASSPGLAGGINEQFF,TGTGCCAGCAGCCCAGGACTAGCGGGGGGGATCAATGAGCAGTTCTTC
.,TRBV6-5,15,TRBJ1-1,TRBD1,CASSSIYRGQDEAFF,TGTGCCAGCAGCTCCATCTACAGGGGGCAGGATGAAGCTTTCTTT
.,TRBV7-8,18,TRBJ2-5,.,CASSLRQSSTTGQETQYF,TGTGCCAGCAGCTTACGACAGTCTTCTACCACCGGTCAAGAGACCCAGTACTTC
.,TRBV27,11,TRBJ1-2,.,CATSSALGYTF,TGTGCCACCTCGTCGGCGCTAGGCTACACCTTC
.,TRBV5-6,12,TRBJ2-2,.,CASSLVDGELFF,TGTGCCAGCAGCTTGGTTGACGGGGAGCTGTTTTTT
.,TRBV2,16,TRBJ1-5,TRBD1,CASSEGTGIRNQPQHF,TGTGCCAGCAGTGAAGGGACAGGAATCCGGAATCAGCCCCAGCATTTT
.,TRBV19,14,TRBJ2-1,.,CASSSSRRNNEQFF,TGTGCCAGTAGTTCATCCAGACGAAACAATGAGCAGTTCTTC
.,TRBV6-5,15,TRBJ1-5,.,CASSPRGLSNQPQHF,TGTGCCAGCAGTCCGCGGGGCCTTAGCAATCAGCCCCAGCATTTT